The source of this TCR beta chain is a study of cytomegalovirus exposure and HLA in healthy donors. About the research overall: The same platform as the approximately 640 first-cohort repertoires was used for the 95 to 150 validation repertoires, a later analysis reported.

The donors were members of the validation cohort comprising about 130 subjects, separate from the approximately 700-subject first cohort. Only in-frame clones appear in the TCRdb table, and some are missing; sequencing was by immunoSEQ multiplex PCR. The sample lists around 200,000 clones, around 80% occurring once. The CDR3 runs 16 residues. Germline CDR1 and CDR2: SGHAT and FQNNGV. Trimming removed 4 bases from V and 11 bases from J; junction bases left unmatched: 13. The clonotype originates from a woman in her 30s in good health and CMV-seronegative. The chain is built from TRBV11-2 and TRBJ1-4, with 10 bases that match TRBD1. The sample was PBMCs. CDR3 sequence (DNA): TGTGCCAGCAGCTCAGGACAGGGGGTGGTATATGGGAAACTGTTTTTT. Amino acid sequence: CASSSGQGVVYGKLFF.